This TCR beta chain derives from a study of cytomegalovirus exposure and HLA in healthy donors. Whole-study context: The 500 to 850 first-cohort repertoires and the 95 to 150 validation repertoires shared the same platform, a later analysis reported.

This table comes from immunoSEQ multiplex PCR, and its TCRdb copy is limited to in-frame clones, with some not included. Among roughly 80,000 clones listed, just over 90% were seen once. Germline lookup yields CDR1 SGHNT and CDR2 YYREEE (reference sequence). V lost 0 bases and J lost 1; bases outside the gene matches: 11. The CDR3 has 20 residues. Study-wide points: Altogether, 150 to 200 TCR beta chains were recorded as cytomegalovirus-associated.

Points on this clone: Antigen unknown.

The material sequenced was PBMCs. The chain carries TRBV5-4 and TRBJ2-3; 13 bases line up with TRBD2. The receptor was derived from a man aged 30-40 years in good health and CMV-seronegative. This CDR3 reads CASSLELGLAGVRGTDTQYF. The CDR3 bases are TGTGCCAGCAGCTTGGAACTAGGACTAGCGGGAGTGCGGGGCACAGATACGCAGTATTTT. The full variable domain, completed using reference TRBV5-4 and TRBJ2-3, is ETGVTQSPTHLIKTRGQQVTLRCSSQSGHNTVSWYQQALGQGPQFIFQYYREEENGRGNFPPRFSGLQFPNYSSELNVNALELDDSALYLCASSLELGLAGVRGTDTQYFGPGTRLTVL.